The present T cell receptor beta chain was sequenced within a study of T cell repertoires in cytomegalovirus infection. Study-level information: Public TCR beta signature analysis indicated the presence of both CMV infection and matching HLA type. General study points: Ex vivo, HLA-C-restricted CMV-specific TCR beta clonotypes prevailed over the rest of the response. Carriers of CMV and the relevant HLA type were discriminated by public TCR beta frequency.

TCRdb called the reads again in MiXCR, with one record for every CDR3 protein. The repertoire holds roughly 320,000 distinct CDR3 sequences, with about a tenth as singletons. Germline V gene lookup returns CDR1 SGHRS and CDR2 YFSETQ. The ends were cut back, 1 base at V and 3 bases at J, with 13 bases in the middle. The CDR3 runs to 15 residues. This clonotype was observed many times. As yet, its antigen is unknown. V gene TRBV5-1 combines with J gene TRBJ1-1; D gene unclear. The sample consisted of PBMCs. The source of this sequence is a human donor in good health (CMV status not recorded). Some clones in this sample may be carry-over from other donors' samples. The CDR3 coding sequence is TGCGCCAGCAGCTTGCGTGTAGGGAAAGACACTGAAGCTTTCTTT. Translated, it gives CASSLRVGKDTEAFF.